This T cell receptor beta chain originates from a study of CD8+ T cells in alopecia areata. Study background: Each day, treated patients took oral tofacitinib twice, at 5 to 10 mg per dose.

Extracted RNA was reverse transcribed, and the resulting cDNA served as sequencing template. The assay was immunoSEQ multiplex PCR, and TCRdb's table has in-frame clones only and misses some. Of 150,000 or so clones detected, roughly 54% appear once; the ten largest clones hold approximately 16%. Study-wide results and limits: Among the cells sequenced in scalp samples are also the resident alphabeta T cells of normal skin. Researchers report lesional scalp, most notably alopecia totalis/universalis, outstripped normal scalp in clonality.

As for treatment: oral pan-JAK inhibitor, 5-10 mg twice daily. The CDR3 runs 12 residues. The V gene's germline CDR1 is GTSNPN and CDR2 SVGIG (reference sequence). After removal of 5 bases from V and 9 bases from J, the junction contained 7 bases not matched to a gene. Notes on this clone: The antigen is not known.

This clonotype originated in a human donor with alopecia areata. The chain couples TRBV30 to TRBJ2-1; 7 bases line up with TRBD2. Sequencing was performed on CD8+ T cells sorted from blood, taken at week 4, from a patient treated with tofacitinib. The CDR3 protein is CAWSPVAGEQFF. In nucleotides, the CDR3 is TGTGCCTGGTCCCCAGTAGCGGGTGAGCAGTTCTTC.